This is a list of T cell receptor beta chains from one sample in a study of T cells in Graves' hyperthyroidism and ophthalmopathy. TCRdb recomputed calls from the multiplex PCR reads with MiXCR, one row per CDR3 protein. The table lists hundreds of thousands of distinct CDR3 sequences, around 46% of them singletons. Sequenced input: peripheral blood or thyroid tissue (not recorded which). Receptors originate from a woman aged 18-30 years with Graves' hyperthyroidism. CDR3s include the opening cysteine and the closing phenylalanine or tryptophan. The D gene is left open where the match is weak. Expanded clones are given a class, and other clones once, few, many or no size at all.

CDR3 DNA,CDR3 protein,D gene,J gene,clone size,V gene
TGCAGCGCAGCCGGGACAGTTGGGGTAAATGGCTACACCTTC,CSAAGTVGVNGYTF,TRBD1,TRBJ1-2,-,TRBV29-1
TGTGCCAGCAGTGTTGGGGCAGCAAATTCACCCCTCCACTTT,CASSVGAANSPLHF,-,TRBJ1-6,-,TRBV25-1
TGTAGCGTTGAGGCTAGAGCCGGCTACGAGCAGTACTTC,CSVEARAGYEQYF,-,TRBJ2-7,once,TRBV29-1
TGTGCCAGCAGCTTAGCGGTGAACACCGGGGAGCTGTTTTTT,CASSLAVNTGELFF,-,TRBJ2-2,few,TRBV7-6
TGTGCCACCAGCTTGGTGGGGAGCAATCAGCCCCAGCATTTT,CATSLVGSNQPQHF,-,TRBJ1-5,-,TRBV24-1
TGTGCCAGCAGTGACCCCCGGACAGGGGCGGCCTACGAGCAGTACTTC,CASSDPRTGAAYEQYF,TRBD1,TRBJ2-7,-,TRBV25-1
TGTGCCAGCTCACCACCGGCCAGGGGGAATGGCTACACCTTC,CASSPPARGNGYTF,TRBD1,TRBJ1-2,-,TRBV10-3
TGCAGCGTTGTGTACACTGAAGCTTTCTTT,CSVVYTEAFF,-,TRBJ1-1,many,TRBV29-1
TGTGCCAGTTCCCGGTGGACTAGCGGGAGTTGCGAGCAGTACTTC,CASSRWTSGSCEQYF,TRBD2,TRBJ2-7,-,TRBV2
TGTGCCACCAGCCCCGGCGGAGGGGCGGGCGCTGAAGCTTTCTTT,CATSPGGGAGAEAFF,-,TRBJ1-1,many,TRBV15
TGTGCCAGCAGCTTAGGGGTGAATGGGCCCCAGCATTTT,CASSLGVNGPQHF,-,TRBJ1-5,many,TRBV13
TGTGCCAGCAGTTCCTCAGGGGGGCCTGGCGAGCAGTACTTC,CASSSSGGPGEQYF,-,TRBJ2-7,-,TRBV6-2/TRBV6-3
TGTGCCAGCAGCTTGGAACGGGGAAACACTGAAGCTTTCTTT,CASSLERGNTEAFF,-,TRBJ1-1,many,TRBV7-9
TGTGCCAGCAGTGAATATAAGGGACAGGGAGGGGAGACCCAGTACTTC,CASSEYKGQGGETQYF,TRBD1,TRBJ2-5,-,TRBV25-1
TGTGCCAGCAGCCTAGGGGGAACGGTCACTGAAGCTTTCTTT,CASSLGGTVTEAFF,-,TRBJ1-1,few,TRBV7-2
TGTGCCATCAGTGAATTGGCCTACGTCCTGACTTTC,CAISELAYVLTF,-,TRBJ2-6,-,TRBV10-3
TGTGCCACCGAAGACCGACAGCCCGTCCAGCCCCAGCATTTT,CATEDRQPVQPQHF,-,TRBJ1-5,many,TRBV10-3
TGTGCCAGCAGCTTAGGGGTAGTGACACCCTATGGCTACACCTTC,CASSLGVVTPYGYTF,-,TRBJ1-2,few,TRBV7-2
TGTGCCAGCAGTGCTAGGGGGGGCGGCAATCAGCCCCAGCATTTT,CASSARGGGNQPQHF,-,TRBJ1-5,-,TRBV12-3/TRBV12-4
TGCAGCTTTTCGCGGGGAGAGCAGTACTTC,CSFSRGEQYF,-,TRBJ2-7,-,TRBV29-1
TGCAGTGTCACCATGGAGGGCAGAAACTATGGCTACACCTTC,CSVTMEGRNYGYTF,-,TRBJ1-2,-,TRBV20-1
TGTGCCAGTAGAGCAGAGGATAGGACCTCCTACGAGCAGTACTTC,CASRAEDRTSYEQYF,-,TRBJ2-7,-,TRBV19
TGTGCCAGCAGCCGCAGGGGGCCTGAAGCTTTCTTT,CASSRRGPEAFF,TRBD1,TRBJ1-1,few,TRBV7-2
TGTGCCAGCAGTTATAGCGGGGAGTCTAGGTCACCCCTCCACTTT,CASSYSGESRSPLHF,-,TRBJ1-6,-,TRBV12-3/TRBV12-4
TGTGCCACCAGTGATACCCTAACTAGCGGGAGTTTCACCGGGGAGCTGTTTTTT,CATSDTLTSGSFTGELFF,TRBD2,TRBJ2-2,-,TRBV24-1
TGTGCCAGAAGCTCGGCACCTAATCAGCCCCAGCATTTT,CARSSAPNQPQHF,-,TRBJ1-5,-,TRBV5-8
TGTGCCAGCAGTGACCCCGGGACAGGGGATGACACCGGGGAGCTGTTTTTT,CASSDPGTGDDTGELFF,TRBD1,TRBJ2-2,many,TRBV25-1
TGTGCCACCAGTGATAGGGATGCTGGGGAGCTGTTTTTT,CATSDRDAGELFF,-,TRBJ2-2,-,TRBV24-1
TGTGCTAGCAGCTTAGGGCATAACACCGGGGAGCTGTTTTTT,CASSLGHNTGELFF,-,TRBJ2-2,many,TRBV7-7
TGTGCCATCAGTGCCCCGGGGACTAGTCTCAGAGAGACCCAGTACTTC,CAISAPGTSLRETQYF,TRBD2,TRBJ2-5,-,TRBV10-3
TGCAGCGCCCTTAAGGACACTGAAGCTTTCTTT,CSALKDTEAFF,-,TRBJ1-1,once,TRBV29-1
TGTGCCAGTAAGGACAGTCTGAGTACTGAAGCTTTCTTT,CASKDSLSTEAFF,-,TRBJ1-1,few,TRBV19
TGTGCCAGCAGCCCAGCTGACGGTCTGTACCAAGAGACCCAGTACTTC,CASSPADGLYQETQYF,-,TRBJ2-5,-,TRBV7-9
TGCAGCGTGGTTACGGGAGACTATGGCTACACCTTC,CSVVTGDYGYTF,-,TRBJ1-2,many,TRBV29-1
TGTGCCAGCAGTGAAGACAGGGTTGATTTTGGAGCTTTCTTT,CASSEDRVDFGAFF,-,TRBJ1-1,-,TRBV2
TGTGCCAGCAGCAGCCGCCGGACAGGAGGGGAAGAAAAACTGTTTTTT,CASSSRRTGGEEKLFF,TRBD1,TRBJ1-4,once,TRBV11-2
TGTGCCACCAGCAGAGATCAGGGATCGGCAACTAATGAAAAACTGTTTTTT,CATSRDQGSATNEKLFF,-,TRBJ1-4,many,TRBV15
TGTGCCAGCAGTTACTCGAAGGCTAGCGGAGAATACGAGCAGTACTTC,CASSYSKASGEYEQYF,TRBD2,TRBJ2-7,-,TRBV10-3
TGCAGTGCTAGGACGAGCCTCACTCAAGAGACCCAGTACTTC,CSARTSLTQETQYF,-,TRBJ2-5,few,TRBV20-1
TGTGCCAGCAGCAAGGGGACTAGCGGGTCCCAAGAGACCCAGTACTTC,CASSKGTSGSQETQYF,TRBD2,TRBJ2-5,few,TRBV9
TGTGCCAGCAGTTTTCTGGGATCCTACGAGCAGTACTTC,CASSFLGSYEQYF,-,TRBJ2-7,many,TRBV12-3/TRBV12-4
TGTGCCAGCAGCCCTACAAGCTCCTATAATTCACCCCTCCACTTT,CASSPTSSYNSPLHF,-,TRBJ1-6,-,TRBV12-3/TRBV12-4
TGTGCCAGCAGCCCAACAGGGGGGTATGAAAAACTGTTTTTT,CASSPTGGYEKLFF,TRBD1,TRBJ1-4,-,TRBV12-3/TRBV12-4
TGTGCCAGCAGCCAACTGCGGGGCTCTGGGGCCAACGTCCTGACTTTC,CASSQLRGSGANVLTF,-,TRBJ2-6,-,TRBV14
TGCAGCGCCGCGGGACAGGGGACGGCTGAAGCTTTCTTT,CSAAGQGTAEAFF,TRBD1,TRBJ1-1,-,TRBV29-1
TGCAGTACAGGGGACTATAGCGGGAGGGCCAGTGAGACCCAGTACTTC,CSTGDYSGRASETQYF,TRBD2,TRBJ2-5,few,TRBV20-1
TGTGCCAGCAGCGCACTCCGGGACGGTGAAAAACTGTTTTTT,CASSALRDGEKLFF,-,TRBJ1-4,few,TRBV9
TGTGCCACCAGCAGAGATCACCCATGGACACTTCAACCGAACTATGGCTACACCTTC,CATSRDHPWTLQPNYGYTF,-,TRBJ1-2,many,TRBV15
TGCGCCAGCTCACTCTCAGCGCCAGACTACGAGCAGTACTTC,CASSLSAPDYEQYF,-,TRBJ2-7,-,TRBV5-1
TGTGCCAGCAGCGTTGAAGGACAGACGAACTATGGCTACACCTTC,CASSVEGQTNYGYTF,-,TRBJ1-2,-,TRBV7-9
TGCAGCGTGATCAGACTACCCGGCCTCTACGAGCAGTACTTC,CSVIRLPGLYEQYF,-,TRBJ2-7,few,TRBV29-1
TGTGCCAGCAGGCTAGATGGGAACACTGAAGCTTTCTTT,CASRLDGNTEAFF,-,TRBJ1-1,many,TRBV6-6
TGTGCCAGCAGCCGGGATTTAGGTGATGGCGAGACCCAGTACTTC,CASSRDLGDGETQYF,-,TRBJ2-5,many,TRBV7-7
TGTGCCAGCAGACACTCCAGCGGGAGGACAAAAGAGACCCAGTACTTC,CASRHSSGRTKETQYF,TRBD2,TRBJ2-5,-,TRBV7-2
TGTGCCAGCAGTTACTCGGAGGAAGGTCTCTTGAACTATGGCTACACCTTC,CASSYSEEGLLNYGYTF,-,TRBJ1-2,many,TRBV6-6
TGTGCCACCAAGTTCGGTGGGAGAGGTGGCACCGGGGAGCTGTTTTTT,CATKFGGRGGTGELFF,-,TRBJ2-2,-,TRBV15
TGCAGTGCTAGAGATGCTAGGGGAATCACAGATACGCAGTATTTT,CSARDARGITDTQYF,-,TRBJ2-3,-,TRBV20-1
TGTGCCAGCAGTCTAAAAAGGCCCTTGGCAGGGCGCAATCAGCCCCAGCATTTT,CASSLKRPLAGRNQPQHF,-,TRBJ1-5,-,TRBV11-2
TGTGCCAGCAGCGTAGATCCTCAGGGTGTAGGGTACGAGCAGTACTTC,CASSVDPQGVGYEQYF,-,TRBJ2-7,-,TRBV9